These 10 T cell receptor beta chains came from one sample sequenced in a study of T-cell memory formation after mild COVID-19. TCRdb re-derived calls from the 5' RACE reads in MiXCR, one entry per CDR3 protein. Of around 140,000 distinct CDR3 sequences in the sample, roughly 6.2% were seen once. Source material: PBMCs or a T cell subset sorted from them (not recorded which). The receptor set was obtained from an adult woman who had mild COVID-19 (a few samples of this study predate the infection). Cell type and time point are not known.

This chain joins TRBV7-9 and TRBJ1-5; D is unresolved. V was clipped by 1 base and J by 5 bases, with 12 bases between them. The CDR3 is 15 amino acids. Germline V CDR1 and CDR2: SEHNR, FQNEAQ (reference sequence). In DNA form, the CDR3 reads TGTGCCAGCAGCTTAGAGAGTACAGCTGATCAGCCCCAGCATTTT. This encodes CASSLESTADQPQHF.

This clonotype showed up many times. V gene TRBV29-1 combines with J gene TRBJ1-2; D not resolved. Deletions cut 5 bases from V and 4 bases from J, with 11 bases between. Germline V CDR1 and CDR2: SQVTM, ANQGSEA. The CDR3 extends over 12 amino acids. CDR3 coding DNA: TGCAGCGTTCGGACGGCACGCTATGGCTACACCTTC. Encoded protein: CSVRTARYGYTF.

The CDR3 reads CASSQTQGSWGNQPQHF. CDR3 coding DNA: TGTGCCAGCAGCCAAACACAGGGGAGTTGGGGCAATCAGCCCCAGCATTTT. The chain carries TRBV4-2 and TRBJ1-5, with 7 bases aligning to TRBD1. Losses at the gene ends were 2 bases for V and 2 bases for J; bases not matched to a gene: 9. The CDR3 has 17 residues. Germline-derived CDR1 and CDR2 are LGHNA and YNFKEQ.

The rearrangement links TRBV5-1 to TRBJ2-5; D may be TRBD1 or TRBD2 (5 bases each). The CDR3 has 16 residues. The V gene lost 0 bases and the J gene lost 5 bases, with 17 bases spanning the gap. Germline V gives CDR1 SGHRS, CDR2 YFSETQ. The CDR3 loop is CASSLAGGHNRETQYF. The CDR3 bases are TGCGCCAGCAGCTTGGCCGGAGGACACAACAGGGAGACCCAGTACTTC.

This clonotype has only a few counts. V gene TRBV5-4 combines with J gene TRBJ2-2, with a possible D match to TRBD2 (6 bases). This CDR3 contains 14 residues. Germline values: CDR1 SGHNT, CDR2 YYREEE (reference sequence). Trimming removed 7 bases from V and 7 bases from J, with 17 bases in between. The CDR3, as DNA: TGTGCCAGCCGACTGGGAGGTTTAGGCGGGGAGCTGTTTTTT. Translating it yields CASRLGGLGGELFF.

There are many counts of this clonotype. This CDR3 reads CASSWARDYEQYF. The CDR3 DNA reads TGTGCCAGCAGTTGGGCTAGGGACTACGAGCAGTACTTC. The chain carries TRBV12-3 or TRBV12-4 and TRBJ2-7; D call uncertain. V was trimmed by 4 bases and J by 3 bases, leaving 10 bases between them. The CDR3 contains 13 residues.

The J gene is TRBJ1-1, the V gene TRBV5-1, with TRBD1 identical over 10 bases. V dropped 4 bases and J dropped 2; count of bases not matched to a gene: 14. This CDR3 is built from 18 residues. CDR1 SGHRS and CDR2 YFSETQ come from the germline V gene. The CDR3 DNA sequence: TGCGCCAGCAGCCAGAACCGGGACAGGGGCATCCCCAACACTGAAGCTTTCTTT. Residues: CASSQNRDRGIPNTEAFF.

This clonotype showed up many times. The CDR3 here is CASGRSGGTDTQYF. The CDR3 DNA follows: TGTGCCAGTGGGCGTAGCGGGGGCACAGATACGCAGTATTTT. The chain carries TRBV6-5 and TRBJ2-3; TRBD2 matches 8 bases. This CDR3 has 14 residues. V trimming: 9 bases; J trimming: 1 base; junction bases outside the gene matches: 6. CDR1 MNHEY and CDR2 SVGAGI come from the germline V gene.

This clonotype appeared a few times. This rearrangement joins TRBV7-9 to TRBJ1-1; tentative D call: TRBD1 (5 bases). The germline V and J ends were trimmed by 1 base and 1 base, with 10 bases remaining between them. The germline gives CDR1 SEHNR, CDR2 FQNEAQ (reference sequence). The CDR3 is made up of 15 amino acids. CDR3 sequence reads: CASSLGLGGNTEAFF. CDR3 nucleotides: TGTGCCAGCAGCTTAGGTCTGGGGGGGAACACTGAAGCTTTCTTT.

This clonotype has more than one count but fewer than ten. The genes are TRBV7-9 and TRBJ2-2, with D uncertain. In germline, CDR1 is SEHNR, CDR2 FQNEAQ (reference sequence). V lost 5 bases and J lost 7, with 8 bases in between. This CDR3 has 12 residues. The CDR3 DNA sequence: TGTGCCAGCAGCCCGTCTGTCGGGGAGCTGTTTTTT. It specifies CASSPSVGELFF.